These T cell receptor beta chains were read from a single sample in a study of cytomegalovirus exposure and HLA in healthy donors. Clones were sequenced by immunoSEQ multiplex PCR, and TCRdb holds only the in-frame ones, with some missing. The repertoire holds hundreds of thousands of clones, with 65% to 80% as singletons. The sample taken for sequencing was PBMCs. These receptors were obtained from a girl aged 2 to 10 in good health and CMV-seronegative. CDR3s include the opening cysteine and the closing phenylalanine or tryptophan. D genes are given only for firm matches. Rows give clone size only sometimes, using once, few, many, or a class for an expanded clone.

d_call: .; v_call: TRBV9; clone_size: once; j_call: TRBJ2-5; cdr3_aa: CASSVEVGQETQYF; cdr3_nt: TGTGCCAGCAGCGTAGAGGTCGGGCAAGAGACCCAGTACTTC
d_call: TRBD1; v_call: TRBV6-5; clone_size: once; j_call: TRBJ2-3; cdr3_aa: CASRAHRGDTQYF; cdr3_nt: TGTGCCAGCAGGGCCCACAGGGGAGATACGCAGTATTTT
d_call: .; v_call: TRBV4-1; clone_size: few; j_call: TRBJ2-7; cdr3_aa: CASSSLTQVREQYF; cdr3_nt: TGCGCCAGCAGCTCTCTAACCCAAGTTCGAGAGCAGTACTTC
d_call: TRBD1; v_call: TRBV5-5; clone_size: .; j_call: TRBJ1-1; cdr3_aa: CASSWDRAGTEAFF; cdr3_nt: TGTGCCAGCAGCTGGGACAGGGCAGGGACTGAAGCTTTCTTT
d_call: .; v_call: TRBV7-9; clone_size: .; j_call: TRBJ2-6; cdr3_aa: CASSLSEISGANVLTF; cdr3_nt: TGTGCCAGCAGCTTATCCGAGATCTCTGGGGCCAACGTCCTGACTTTC
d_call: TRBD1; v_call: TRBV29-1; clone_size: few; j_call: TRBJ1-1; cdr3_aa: CSGGTGAHEAFF; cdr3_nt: TGCAGCGGAGGGACAGGCGCTCATGAAGCTTTCTTT
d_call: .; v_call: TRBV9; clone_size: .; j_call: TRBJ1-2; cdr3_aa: CASSTGQMSNYGYTF; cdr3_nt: TGTGCCAGCAGCACCGGACAGATGTCCAACTATGGCTACACCTTC
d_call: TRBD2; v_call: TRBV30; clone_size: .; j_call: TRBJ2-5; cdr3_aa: CAWSVSGSGETQYF; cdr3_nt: TGTGCCTGGAGTGTAAGCGGGAGTGGAGAGACCCAGTACTTC
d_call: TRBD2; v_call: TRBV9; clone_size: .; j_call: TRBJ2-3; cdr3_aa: CASSVGVSGGMNTQYF; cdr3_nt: TGTGCCAGCAGCGTAGGTGTTAGCGGGGGCATGAATACGCAGTATTTT
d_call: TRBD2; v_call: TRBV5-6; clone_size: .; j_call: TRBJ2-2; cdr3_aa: CASSLAGGGAAGELFF; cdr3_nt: TGTGCCAGCAGCTTGGCCGGCGGGGGGGCCGCCGGGGAGCTGTTTTTT
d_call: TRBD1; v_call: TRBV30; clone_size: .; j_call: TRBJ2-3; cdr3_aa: CAWGTGQGGTDTQYF; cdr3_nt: TGTGCCTGGGGCACAGGACAGGGGGGCACAGATACGCAGTATTTT
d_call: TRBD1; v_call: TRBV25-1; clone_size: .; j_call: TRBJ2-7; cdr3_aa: CASSSSNRDSYEQYF; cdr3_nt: TGTGCCAGCAGTTCCTCAAACCGGGACAGCTACGAGCAGTACTTC
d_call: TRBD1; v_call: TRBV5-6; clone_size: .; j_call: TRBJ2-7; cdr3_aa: CASSFGGQGAYEQYF; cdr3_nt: TGTGCCAGCAGCTTCGGGGGACAGGGGGCTTACGAGCAGTACTTC
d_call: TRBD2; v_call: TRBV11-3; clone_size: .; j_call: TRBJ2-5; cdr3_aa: CASSSGRGGAKETQYF; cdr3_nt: TGTGCCAGCAGCTCTGGGCGCGGGGGGGCCAAAGAGACCCAGTACTTC
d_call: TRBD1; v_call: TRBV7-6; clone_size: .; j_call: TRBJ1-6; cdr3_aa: CASSSGTGLNSPLHF; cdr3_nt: TGTGCCAGCAGTTCCGGGACAGGGTTAAATTCACCCCTCCACTTT
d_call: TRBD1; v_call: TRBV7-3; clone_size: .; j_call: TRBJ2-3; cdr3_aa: CASSLRGQGTDTQYF; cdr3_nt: TGTGCCAGCAGCTTGAGGGGACAGGGAACAGATACGCAGTATTTT
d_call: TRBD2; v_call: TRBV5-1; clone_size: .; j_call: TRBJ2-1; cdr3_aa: CASSLTSGLNEQFF; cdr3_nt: TGCGCCAGCAGCCTAACTAGCGGGCTTAATGAGCAGTTCTTC
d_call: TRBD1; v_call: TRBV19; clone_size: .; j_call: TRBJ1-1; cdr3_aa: CAIRDRGSNTEAFF; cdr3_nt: TGTGCCATCCGGGACAGGGGGTCGAACACTGAAGCTTTCTTT
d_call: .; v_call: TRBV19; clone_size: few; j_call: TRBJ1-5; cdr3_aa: CASNQGVQPQHF; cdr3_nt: TGTGCCAGTAACCAAGGGGTTCAGCCCCAGCATTTT
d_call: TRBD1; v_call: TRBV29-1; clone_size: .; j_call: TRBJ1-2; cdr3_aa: CSVGGQVSGYTF; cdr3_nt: TGCAGCGTTGGTGGACAGGTTAGCGGCTACACCTTC
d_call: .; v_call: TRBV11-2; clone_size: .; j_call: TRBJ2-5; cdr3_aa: CASSRTGWETQYF; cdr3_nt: TGTGCCAGCAGCCGAACTGGTTGGGAGACCCAGTACTTC
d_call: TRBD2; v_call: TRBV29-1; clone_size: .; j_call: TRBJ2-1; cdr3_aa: CSAVLGAGRQGYNEQFF; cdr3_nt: TGCAGCGCTGTACTAGGAGCGGGACGCCAGGGATACAATGAGCAGTTCTTC
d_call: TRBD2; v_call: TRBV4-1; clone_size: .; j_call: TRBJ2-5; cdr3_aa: CASSLGGRIRETQYF; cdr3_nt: TGCGCCAGCAGCCTAGGCGGGAGGATTCGGGAGACCCAGTACTTC
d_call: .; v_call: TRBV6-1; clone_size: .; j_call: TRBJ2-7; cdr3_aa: CASMNRGIEGEQYF; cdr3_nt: TGTGCCAGCATGAATCGGGGGATCGAGGGCGAGCAGTACTTC
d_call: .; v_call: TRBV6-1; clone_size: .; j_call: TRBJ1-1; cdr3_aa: CASNPQGNTEAFF; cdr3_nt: TGTGCCAGCAACCCGCAGGGGAACACTGAAGCTTTCTTT
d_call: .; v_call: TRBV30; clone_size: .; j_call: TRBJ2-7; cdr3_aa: CAWRSLSHEQYF; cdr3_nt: TGTGCCTGGAGGAGCCTTTCCCACGAGCAGTACTTC
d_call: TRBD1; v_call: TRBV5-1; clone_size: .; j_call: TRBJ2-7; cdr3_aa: CASSPTGTGAYEQYF; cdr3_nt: TGCGCCAGCAGCCCCACCGGGACAGGGGCGTACGAGCAGTACTTC
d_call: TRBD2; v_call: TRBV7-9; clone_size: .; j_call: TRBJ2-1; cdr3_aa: CASSFGREGLNEQFF; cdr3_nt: TGTGCCAGCAGCTTTGGGCGGGAGGGCCTCAATGAGCAGTTCTTC